This T cell receptor beta chain appears in the sequencing data of a study of metastatic and nonmetastatic thyroid tumors. Study results and limitations: Reports indicated that malignant thyroid tumors showed significantly higher TCR beta diversity than benign nodules did, in blood and tumor.

As for this clone: The antigen remains undetermined.

Via MiXCR, TCRdb re-called the PCR reads. The sample carries just over 15,000 clones, approximately 30% recorded once. Patients underwent thyroid surgery, and none had received any treatment before it. Germline V CDR1 and CDR2: MNHEY, SVGEGT. Trimming took off 6 bases at V and 6 bases at J, with 17 bases between the two ends. CDR3 length: 14 residues. This TCR came from a male donor with papillary thyroid cancer or a benign thyroid nodule (not recorded which). Some clones in this sample may be carry-over from other donors' samples. The sequenced sample was tumor tissue. The rearrangement uses TRBV6-2 or TRBV6-3 and TRBJ1-2; no clear D. Written as DNA, the CDR3 is TGTGCCAGCAGAGAACTCCTTTGTTGGGATGGCTACACCTTC. Its protein is CASRELLCWDGYTF.